This TCR beta chain was identified during a study of CD8 T cells in ankylosing spondylitis. Researchers built TCR beta libraries using quantitative 5'-RACE with molecular barcodes. TCRdb re-called the 5' RACE reads through MiXCR, storing one row per CDR3 protein. The repertoire consists of hundreds of thousands of distinct CDR3 sequences, with 25% to 30% occurring once and the leading ten covering about 0.92%. Overall study findings and caveats: Characteristic of ankylosing spondylitis blood, it appeared, was a TCR beta motif comprising fewer than 10 highly homologous variants. Peripheral blood held disease-linked clones only at relatively low frequency, and these were CD8+. It was reported that disease-linked clones were significantly enriched in matched ankylosing spondylitis synovial fluid. In reactive arthritis synovial fluid and blood, some motif variants had been reported before.

There are a few counts of this clonotype. What it binds is unknown. This sequence originates from a male donor with ankylosing spondylitis. Sequencing input: blood, either unsorted or a sorted T cell fraction (not recorded which).

Written as DNA, the CDR3 is TGTGCCAGCAGCTTAGGGGAGGAGGATACGCAGTATTTT. Translation gives CASSLGEEDTQYF. The chain combines TRBV7-7 with TRBJ2-3; D might be TRBD2 (6 bases). Germline lookup yields CDR1 SSHAT and CDR2 FNYEAQ (reference sequence). Trimming took 1 base from V and 6 from J, leaving 8 bases between them. The CDR3 loop spans 13 amino acids.